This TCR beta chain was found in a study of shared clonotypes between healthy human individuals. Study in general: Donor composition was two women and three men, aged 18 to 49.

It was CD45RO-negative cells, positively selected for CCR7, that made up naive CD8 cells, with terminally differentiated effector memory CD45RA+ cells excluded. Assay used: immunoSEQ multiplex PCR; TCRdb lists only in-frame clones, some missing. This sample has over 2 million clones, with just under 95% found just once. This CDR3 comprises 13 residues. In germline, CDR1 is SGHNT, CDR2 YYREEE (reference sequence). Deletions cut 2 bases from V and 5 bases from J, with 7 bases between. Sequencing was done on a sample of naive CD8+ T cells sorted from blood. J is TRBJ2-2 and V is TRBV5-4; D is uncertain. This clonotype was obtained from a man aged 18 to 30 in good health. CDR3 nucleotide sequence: TGTGCCAGCAGCTTTGGGCCGACCGGGGAGCTGTTTTTT. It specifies CASSFGPTGELFF. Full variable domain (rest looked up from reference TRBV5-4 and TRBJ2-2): ETGVTQSPTHLIKTRGQQVTLRCSSQSGHNTVSWYQQALGQGPQFIFQYYREEENGRGNFPPRFSGLQFPNYSSELNVNALELDDSALYLCASSFGPTGELFFGEGSRLTVL.